This passage covers 27 T cell receptor beta chains from one sample sequenced in a study. TCRdb re-called the 5' RACE reads with MiXCR, one entry per CDR3 protein. Among approximately 60,000 distinct CDR3 sequences listed, 28% were seen once. The source material was tumor-infiltrating memory CD4+ T cells sorted from the breast tumor. As for subset: memory CD4+ T cells, CD4+CD45RO+CD25-. The receptor source for this set is a female donor with breast cancer.

J is TRBJ2-1 and V is TRBV12-1; whether TRBD2, the table's D call, matches the DNA was not checked. TRBV12-1 corresponds to a pseudogene. The CDR3 is 15 amino acids. CDR3: CASSSGTSGKNEQFF. For the CDR3, the DNA is TGTGCCAGCAGCTCCGGGACTAGCGGAAAAAATGAGCAGTTCTTC.

The V and J genes are TRBV7-6 and TRBJ2-5, with D possibly called TRBD1 or TRBD2 (5 bases each). The CDR3 sequence is 15 residues long. The germline CDR1 and CDR2 sequences are SGHVS and FNYEAQ. V lost 5 bases and J lost 4, with 17 bases in between. The CDR3 loop is CASSPTLTRGETQYF. CDR3 in DNA: TGTGCCAGCAGCCCAACGCTCACGAGGGGAGAGACCCAGTACTTC. Together with reference TRBV7-6 and TRBJ2-5, the CDR3 gives the full variable domain: GAGVSQSPRYKVTKRGQDVALRCDPISGHVSLYWYRQALGQGPEFLTYFNYEAQQDKSGLPNDRFSAERPEGSISTLTIQRTEQRDSAMYRCASSPTLTRGETQYFGPGTRLLVL.

As for this clonotype: One junction end disagrees with the germline gene, perhaps due to a read error. The rearrangement joins TRBV24-1 to TRBJ2-5; TRBD2 matches at 9 bases. Germline V gene data show CDR1 as KGHDR and CDR2 as SFDVKD. The length of the CDR3 is 16 residues. This chain's CDR3 is CASSDPGLATGETQYF. The CDR3 DNA sequence: TGTGCCTCCAGTGATCCCGGACTAGCGACGGGAGAGACCCAGTACTTC.

V gene TRBV5-1 combines with J gene TRBJ2-3; D assignment may be TRBD1 or TRBD2 (5 bases each). Trimming stripped 9 bases from V and 3 bases from J, with 20 bases between. The length of the CDR3 is 15 residues. Germline CDR1 and CDR2: SGHRS and YFSETQ. CDR3 sequence: CATGPYSGPTDTQYF. Here the CDR3 DNA reads TGCGCCACCGGACCCTATTCGGGACCGACAGATACGCAGTATTTT.

This clonotype was seen many times. The chain carries TRBV6-5 and TRBJ1-2; 7 bases are shared with TRBD1. This CDR3 spans 13 amino acids. Per germline, CDR1 MNHEY and CDR2 SVGAGI. Trimming removed 8 bases from V and 7 bases from J; junction bases left unmatched: 10. The CDR3 region is CASHDRALIGYTF. CDR3 coding DNA: TGTGCCAGCCACGACAGGGCCTTAATTGGCTACACCTTC.

The V gene is TRBV6-1, the J gene TRBJ2-1; D may be TRBD1 (5 bases). The CDR3 is 14 residues long. Trimming pared 1 base from V and 10 bases from J, leaving 14 bases between. Germline CDR1 and CDR2: MNHNS and SASEGT. CDR3: CASSEGHDWGEQFF. The CDR3 bases are TGTGCCAGCAGTGAAGGTCACGACTGGGGCGAGCAGTTCTTC.

The J gene is TRBJ2-7, the V gene TRBV2, with D possibly being TRBD1 (6 bases). CDR1 SNHLY and CDR2 FYNNEI come from the germline V gene. This CDR3 is built from 14 residues. V was cut by 8 bases and J by 3 bases, with 17 bases left in between. CDR3 DNA: TGTGCCAGCGGCCGACAGTCCAGGGGCTACGAGCAGTACTTC. Its protein is CASGRQSRGYEQYF.

As regards this clonotype: The junction does not match germline at one end; this may be a read error. This chain uses TRBV6-1 with TRBJ2-7; D gene uncertain. This CDR3 has 14 residues. The germline CDR1 and CDR2 sequences are MNHNS and SASEGT. For the CDR3, the DNA is TGTGCCTGCAGTCGGTCCGGATCCTCCTATGAGCAGTACTTC. It yields the protein CACSRSGSSYEQYF.

This clonotype was seen a few times. The gene calls are TRBV6-2 or TRBV6-3 and TRBJ1-2; 9 nucleotides match TRBD1. J gave up 4 bases and V 6 bases, and 9 bases lay outside the gene matches. This CDR3 comprises 15 residues. Germline V gives CDR1 MNHEY, CDR2 SVGEGT. The CDR3 region is CASRAGQGKGYGYTF. CDR3 coding DNA: TGTGCCAGCAGGGCCGGACAGGGGAAGGGCTATGGCTACACCTTC.

This clonotype was detected a few times. The chain links TRBV7-2 to TRBJ2-7; 8 bases fit TRBD1. Germline V gene data show CDR1 as SGHTA and CDR2 as FQGNSA. V was clipped by 0 bases and J by 4 bases; unmatched bases: 8. This CDR3 contains 16 residues. This CDR3 is CASSLALGQGFYEQYF. CDR3 sequence (DNA): TGTGCCAGCAGCTTAGCTCTCGGACAGGGTTTTTACGAGCAGTACTTC.

CDR3 nucleotides: TGCGCCAGCAGCCGAGAGGGAAACACCATATATTTT. As protein: CASSREGNTIYF. The rearrangement uses TRBV5-1 and TRBJ1-3; D uncertain. Deletions cut 4 bases from V and 4 bases from J, with 6 bases between. Germline CDR1 is SGHRS and CDR2 is YFSETQ. CDR3 length: 12 amino acids.

The sample holds one count of this clonotype. One junction end disagrees with the germline gene, perhaps due to a read error. This rearrangement joins TRBV6-5 to TRBJ1-1; TRBD1 agrees at 10 bases. The CDR3 consists of 13 residues. CDR1 is MNHEY, CDR2 SVGAGI, per germline. The CDR3 sequence is CASRTGGGTEALF. The CDR3 DNA reads TGTGCCAGCAGGACAGGGGGCGGCACTGAAGCTCTCTTT.

The gene calls are TRBV5-4 and TRBJ2-7; D may be TRBD2 (6 bases). CDR1 is SGHNT and CDR2 is YYREEE in the germline V gene (reference sequence). There are 15 residues in the CDR3. V gave up 2 bases and J gave up 3 bases, with 15 bases separating them. CDR3 nucleotides: TGTGCCAGCAGCTTAAGACTGGCGGGGAACTACGAGCAGTACTTC. It translates to CASSLRLAGNYEQYF.

The rearrangement uses TRBV7-2 and TRBJ2-2, with TRBD1 identical over 7 bases. V trimming: 2 bases; J trimming: 5 bases; junction bases outside the gene matches: 5. The CDR3 spans 15 residues. The germline V gene has CDR1 SGHTA and CDR2 FQGNSA. In DNA form, the CDR3 reads TGTGCCAGCAGCTTAAGGGGGCAGGGAACCGGGGAGCTGTTTTTT. Translation: CASSLRGQGTGELFF.

The chain carries TRBV5-6 and TRBJ1-1; D unclear. This CDR3 comprises 16 residues. The germline V gene has CDR1 SGHDT and CDR2 YYEEEE. V dropped 0 bases and J dropped 3 bases, with 15 bases sitting between them. This CDR3 reads CASSLAVTFGDTEAFF. The CDR3, as DNA: TGTGCCAGCAGCTTGGCCGTAACATTTGGGGACACTGAAGCTTTCTTT.

There are a few counts of this clonotype. The genes are TRBV7-9 and TRBJ1-1, with D maybe TRBD1 (5 bases). Germline CDR1 is SEHNR and CDR2 is FQNEAQ (reference sequence). Trimming stripped 6 bases from V and 1 base from J, with 12 bases between. The CDR3 has 14 residues. CDR3 residues: CASSRGDGNTEAFF. The CDR3 DNA reads TGTGCCAGCAGTCGTGGGGACGGGAACACTGAAGCTTTCTTT.

This clonotype appeared many times. The chain joins TRBV4-2 to TRBJ2-5, with 7 nucleotides matching TRBD1. The ends lost 3 bases at V and 0 bases at J; junction bases unmatched: 7. In germline, CDR1 is LGHNA, CDR2 YNFKEQ. There are 16 residues in the CDR3. CDR3 residues: CASSQQDRAYQETQYF. CDR3 bases: TGTGCCAGCAGCCAGCAAGACAGGGCGTACCAAGAGACCCAGTACTTC.

Of note for this clonotype: Since no conserved phenylalanine or tryptophan closes the CDR3, a read error is the likely cause. V usage is TRBV28 and J usage is TRBJ2-7, with 7 bases matching TRBD1. The V gene end was trimmed by 3 bases and the J gene end by 1 base; junction bases not matched to a gene: 6. Germline values: CDR1 MDHEN, CDR2 SYDVKM. The CDR3 loop spans 15 amino acids. The CDR3 DNA reads as TGTGCCAGCAGTTTCCAATCGACAGGGTCCTACGAGCAGTACTAT. This sequence encodes CASSFQSTGSYEQYY.

To note about this clonotype: Compared with germline, one end of the junction differs, possibly owing to a read error. The gene calls are TRBV7-3 and TRBJ2-1; TRBD2 agrees at 8 bases. CDR3 size: 18 residues. Looked up from germline, CDR1 is SGHTA and CDR2 is FQGTGA. The CDR3 protein is CASSLTPRGAGGPGEQCF. The DNA for the CDR3 is TGTGCCAGCAGCTTAACTCCCCGCGGGGCGGGAGGACCGGGTGAGCAGTGCTTC.

This clonotype has more than one count but fewer than ten. This chain uses TRBV7-3 with TRBJ2-5; D perhaps matches TRBD1 (7 bases). With 1 base removed from V and 2 bases from J, the gap between germline ends came to 11 bases. CDR1 is SGHTA, CDR2 FQGTGA, per germline. The CDR3 sequence is 15 residues long. The CDR3 here is CASSLMGGQQETQYF. The DNA for the CDR3 is TGTGCCAGCAGCTTAATGGGGGGACAGCAAGAGACCCAGTACTTC.

The V call is TRBV18, the J call TRBJ2-6; 9 bases are a match to TRBD2. This CDR3 comprises 20 residues. After removal of 3 bases from V and 4 bases from J, the junction contained 16 bases not matched to a gene. The germline V gene has CDR1 KGHSH and CDR2 LQKENI. The CDR3 DNA reads TGTGCCAGCTCACCCACCACTTTAGCGGGAGCCCCGGTAGGGGCCAACGTCCTGACTTTC. It yields the protein CASSPTTLAGAPVGANVLTF.

The chain joins TRBV28 to TRBJ2-1, with TRBD2 matching 9 bases. J gave up 7 bases and V 5 bases, and 6 bases lay outside the gene matches. This CDR3 spans 14 amino acids. Germline V gene sequence: CDR1 MDHEN, CDR2 SYDVKM. The CDR3 loop is CASSISGRLNEQFF. The DNA of the CDR3 is TGTGCCAGCAGTATTAGCGGGAGACTGAATGAGCAGTTCTTC.

A few counts support this clonotype. The chain has TRBV2 and TRBJ1-1; possible D gene TRBD1, 5 bases. Germline loops: CDR1 SNHLY, CDR2 FYNNEI. Trimming removed 7 bases at V and 0 bases at J, with 12 bases between. This CDR3 has 14 residues. In DNA form, the CDR3 reads TGTGCCAGCACCCCGGGGGGTATGAACACTGAAGCTTTCTTT. Its translation is CASTPGGMNTEAFF.

This clonotype has ten or more counts. The chain recombines TRBV6-5 with TRBJ2-7; the D gene is possibly TRBD2 (6 bases). V was trimmed by 2 bases and J by 0 bases, leaving 11 bases between them. CDR1 MNHEY and CDR2 SVGAGI come from the germline V gene. The CDR3 runs 15 residues. The DNA of the CDR3 is TGTGCCAGCAGTTACGGCGGGGCCTTCTCCTACGAGCAGTACTTC. Protein: CASSYGGAFSYEQYF.

This clonotype was found a few times. V gene TRBV9 combines with J gene TRBJ1-3; weak D call: TRBD1 (5 bases). CDR1 and CDR2 from the germline V gene are SGDLS and YYNGEE. V gave up 4 bases and J gave up 0 bases, with 17 bases separating them. CDR3 length: 17 residues. In nucleotides, the CDR3 is TGTGCCAGCAGCCCCCAGGTAGGGGCCTTCTCTGGAAACACCATATATTTT. Translating it yields CASSPQVGAFSGNTIYF.

This clonotype was seen a handful of times. As DNA, the CDR3 is TGCGCCAGCAGCCAAGAACAGGCAAGGGGTTATGGCTACACCTTC. It translates to CASSQEQARGYGYTF. This chain links TRBV4-1 with TRBJ1-2, with a weak D call TRBD1 (5 bases). In germline, CDR1 is MGHRA, CDR2 YSYEKL. The CDR3 loop spans 15 amino acids. With 0 bases removed from V and 5 bases from J, the gap between germline ends came to 13 bases.

This clonotype was detected a few times. The V call is TRBV7-9, the J call TRBJ1-1; D uncertain. Germline V CDR1 and CDR2: SEHNR, FQNEAQ (reference sequence). There are 14 residues in the CDR3. V was trimmed by 5 bases and J by 1 base, leaving 11 bases between them. CDR3 in DNA: TGTGCCAGCAGCCCTGGACGTTCGAACACTGAAGCTTTCTTT. Its protein is CASSPGRSNTEAFF.